This T cell receptor (beta chain) is drawn from a study of cytomegalovirus exposure and HLA in healthy donors. With 60 Vbeta and 13 Jbeta primers, the PCR was carried out. The method was immunoSEQ multiplex PCR; TCRdb's version includes in-frame clones alone and lacks a portion of them. The sample includes more than 100,000 clones, roughly four fifths seen only once; the top ten take approximately 5.4%. CDR1 and CDR2 from the germline V gene are GTSNPN and SVGIG (reference sequence). The CDR3 length is 14 residues. Between the trimmed V and J ends, which lost 0 bases and 0 bases, there was a span of 8 bases.

Material: PBMCs. This clonotype originated in a woman in her fifties or sixties in good health and CMV-seropositive. V gene TRBV30 combines with J gene TRBJ1-1; D gene unclear. The CDR3: CAWSVTPLNTEAFF. Written as DNA, the CDR3 is TGTGCCTGGAGTGTAACTCCCCTGAACACTGAAGCTTTCTTT. The full variable domain, in which reference TRBV30 and TRBJ1-1 provide the parts outside the CDR3, is SQTIHQWPATLVQPVGSPLSLECTVEGTSNPNLYWYRQAAGRGLQLLFYSVGIGQISSEVPQNLSASRPQDRQFILSSKKLLLSDSGFYLCAWSVTPLNTEAFFGQGTRLTVV.